Included here is one T cell receptor (beta chain) sequence, with context. Its antigen is unidentified. This specimen comes from a study of cytotoxic CD8 clonotypes in ibrutinib-treated CLL. Study information: The patients comprised some twelve relapsed/refractory and around 15 treatment-naive cases, some 18 IGHV unmutated.

Whole-study findings and limits: Clonality was elevated at ibrutinib response and had returned toward baseline at progression.

Libraries of TCR beta were made from approximately 2 micrograms of genomic DNA that came from cryopreserved PBMCs. TCRdb keeps only in-frame clones here, not all; method: immunoSEQ multiplex PCR. The sample consists of roughly 180,000 clones, approximately 72% of them appearing once. The source material was PBMCs, sampled after 24 months of ibrutinib treatment. The clonotype originates from a human donor with chronic lymphocytic leukemia.

CDR3 amino acids: CASTPQRLAGGVEQFF. Here the CDR3 DNA reads TGTGCCAGCACCCCGCAACGTCTAGCGGGAGGAGTTGAGCAGTTCTTC. The chain couples TRBV7-2 to TRBJ2-1; 11 bases are a match to TRBD2. V was clipped by 7 bases and J by 9 bases; unmatched bases: 14. Germline V CDR1 and CDR2: SGHTA, FQGNSA. This CDR3 contains 16 residues.